Many counts were recorded for the clone carrying this T cell receptor beta chain. Its antigen is not identified. The entry originates in a study of spatial heterogeneity in lung cancer. Study information: From matched bulk RNA-seq came a T cell module score, which showed a strong correlation with TCR transcript counts in tumor regions. The study, taken as a whole, reports: Coverage was estimated at roughly 7% of tumor T cells for alpha chains and about 13% for beta chains. In tumors, expanded intratumoral alpha and beta TCR counts tracked mutation counts.

Trimming cost V 1 base and J 3 bases, with 12 bases left between them. CDR1 is LGHNA and CDR2 is YNFKEQ in the germline V gene. This CDR3 is built from 15 residues. The time point here: sample taken at primary tumor resection. The donors, 70 to 80 patients with untreated early-stage non-small cell lung cancer, provided the samples. Sequencing covered unsorted whole RNA taken from tumor, nontumor lung or frozen PBMC. TCRdb re-called the 5' RACE reads through MiXCR, storing one row per CDR3 protein. This table has about 13,000 distinct CDR3 sequences, around 6.1% appearing once. The TCR sequence derives from a female donor with early-stage non-small cell lung cancer. The V call is TRBV4-2, the J call TRBJ1-2; possible D gene TRBD1, 5 bases. The sequencing used lung tumor tissue, collected at surgery. CDR3 DNA sequence: TGTGCCAGCAGCCAAGTGGGACTGGGCCACTATGGCTACACCTTC. As protein: CASSQVGLGHYGYTF.